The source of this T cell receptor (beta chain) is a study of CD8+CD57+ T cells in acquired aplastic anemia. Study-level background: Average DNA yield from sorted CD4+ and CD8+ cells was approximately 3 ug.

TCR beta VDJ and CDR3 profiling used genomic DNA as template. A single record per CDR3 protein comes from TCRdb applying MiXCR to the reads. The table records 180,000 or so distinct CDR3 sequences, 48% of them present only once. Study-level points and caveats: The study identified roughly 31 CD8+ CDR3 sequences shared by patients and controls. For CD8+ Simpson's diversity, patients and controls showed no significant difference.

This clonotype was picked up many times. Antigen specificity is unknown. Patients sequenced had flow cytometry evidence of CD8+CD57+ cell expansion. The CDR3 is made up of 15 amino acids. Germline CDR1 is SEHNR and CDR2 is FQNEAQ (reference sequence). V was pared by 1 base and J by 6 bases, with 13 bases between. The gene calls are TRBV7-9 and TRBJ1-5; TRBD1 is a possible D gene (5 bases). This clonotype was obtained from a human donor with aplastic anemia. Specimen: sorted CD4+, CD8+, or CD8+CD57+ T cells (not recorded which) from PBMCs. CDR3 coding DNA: TGTGCCAGCAGCTTAGGATTTGGGGCCATTCAGCCCCAGCATTTT. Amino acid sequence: CASSLGFGAIQPQHF.